This T cell receptor (beta chain) emerged from a study of blood T cell repertoires in COVID-19. For the study at large: Acute and convalescent COVID-19 specimens originated in the United States, Italy and Spain. T cells, B-cell-depleted T cells, or PBMCs supplied cDNA or gDNA.

In the study's own analysis: By means of reference gene primer amplification, nucleated cell counts were estimated. The method was immunoSEQ multiplex PCR; TCRdb's version includes in-frame clones alone and lacks a portion of them. V and J calls and clone size are those listed in that table; D and trimming were worked out from the DNA. The table lists some 66,000 clones, 82% of them singletons. The germline V gene encodes CDR1 SGHTA and CDR2 FQGNSA. Trimming took off 5 bases at V and 0 bases at J, with 11 bases between the two ends. The CDR3 extends over 15 amino acids. The TCR sequence derives from a man between 60 and 75 years old with acute or convalescent COVID-19. The sample consisted of peripheral blood. V gene TRBV7-2 combines with J gene TRBJ1-5; possible D gene TRBD1, 5 bases. DNA for the CDR3: TGTGCCAGCAGCCCAGAGACAGATAGCAATCAGCCCCAGCATTTT. This encodes CASSPETDSNQPQHF. Full variable domain (missing parts from reference TRBV7-2 and TRBJ1-5): GAGVSQSPSNKVTEKGKDVELRCDPISGHTALYWYRQSLGQGLEFLIYFQGNSAPDKSGLPSDRFSAERTGGSVSTLTIQRTQQEDSAVYLCASSPETDSNQPQHFGDGTRLSIL.